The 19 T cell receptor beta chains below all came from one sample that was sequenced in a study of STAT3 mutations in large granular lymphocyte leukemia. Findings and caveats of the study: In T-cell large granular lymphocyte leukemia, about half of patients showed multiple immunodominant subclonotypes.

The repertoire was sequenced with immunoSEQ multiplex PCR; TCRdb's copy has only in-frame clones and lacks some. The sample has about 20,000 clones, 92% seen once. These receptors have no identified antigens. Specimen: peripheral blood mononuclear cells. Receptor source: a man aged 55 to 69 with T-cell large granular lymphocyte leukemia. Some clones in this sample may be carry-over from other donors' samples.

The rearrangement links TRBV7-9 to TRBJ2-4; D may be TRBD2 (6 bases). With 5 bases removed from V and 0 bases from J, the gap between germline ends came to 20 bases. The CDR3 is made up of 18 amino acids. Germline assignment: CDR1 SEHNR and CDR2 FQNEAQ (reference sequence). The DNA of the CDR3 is TGTGCCAGCAGCCCGGCGGGGCCCCCGGATTTAGCCAAAAACATTCAGTACTTC. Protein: CASSPAGPPDLAKNIQYF.

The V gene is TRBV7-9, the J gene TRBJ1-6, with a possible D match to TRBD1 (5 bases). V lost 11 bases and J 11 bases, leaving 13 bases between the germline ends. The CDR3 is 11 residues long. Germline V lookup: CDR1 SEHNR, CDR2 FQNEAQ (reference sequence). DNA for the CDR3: TGTGCCCCTACCAGGGTCCCACCCCTCCACTTT. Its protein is CAPTRVPPLHF.

CDR3 nucleotides: TGTGCCAGCAGTGAATCAGTCCCCGGACAGTTCTCCTATAATTCACCCCTCCACTTT. Protein: CASSESVPGQFSYNSPLHF. The chain links TRBV6-1 to TRBJ1-6; maybe TRBD1 (6 bases). The CDR3 sequence is 19 residues long. Germline CDR1 MNHNS, CDR2 SASEGT. V lost 2 bases and J 0 bases, leaving 17 bases between the germline ends.

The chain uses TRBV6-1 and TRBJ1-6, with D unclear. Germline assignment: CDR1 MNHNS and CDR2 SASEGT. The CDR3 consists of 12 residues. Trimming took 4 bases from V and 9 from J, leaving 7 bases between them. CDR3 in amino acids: CASSVRTSPLHF. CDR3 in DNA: TGTGCCAGCAGTGTGAGGACTTCACCCCTCCACTTT.

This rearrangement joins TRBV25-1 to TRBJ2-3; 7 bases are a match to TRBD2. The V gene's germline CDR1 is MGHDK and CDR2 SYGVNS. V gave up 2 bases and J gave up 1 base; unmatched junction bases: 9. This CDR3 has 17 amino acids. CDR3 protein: CASSEGLAGEGTDTQYF. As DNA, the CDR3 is TGTGCCAGCAGTGAAGGGCTGGCGGGAGAAGGCACAGATACGCAGTATTTT.

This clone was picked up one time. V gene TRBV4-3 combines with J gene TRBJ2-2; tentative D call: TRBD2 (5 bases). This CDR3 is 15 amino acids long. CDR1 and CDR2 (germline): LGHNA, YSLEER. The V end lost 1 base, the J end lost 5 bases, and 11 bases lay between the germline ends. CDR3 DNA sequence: TGCGCCAGCAGCCAAGTTGGTACGGGGACCGGGGAGCTGTTTTTT. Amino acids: CASSQVGTGTGELFF.

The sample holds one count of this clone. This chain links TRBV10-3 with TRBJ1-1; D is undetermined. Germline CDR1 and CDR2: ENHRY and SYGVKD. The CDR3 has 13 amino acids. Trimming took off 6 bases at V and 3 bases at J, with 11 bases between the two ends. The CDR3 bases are TGTGCCATCAGCGGCCAGGAGTACACTGAAGCTTTCTTT. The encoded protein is CAISGQEYTEAFF.

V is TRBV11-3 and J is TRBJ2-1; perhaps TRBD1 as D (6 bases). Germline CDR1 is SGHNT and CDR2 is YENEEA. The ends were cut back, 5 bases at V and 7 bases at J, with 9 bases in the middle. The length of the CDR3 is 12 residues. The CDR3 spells CASSGRGNEQFF. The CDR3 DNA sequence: TGTGCCAGCAGCGGAAGGGGGAATGAGCAGTTCTTC.

CDR3 in DNA: TGTGCCGGGCGTCTCGAGGGGAACACAGATACGCAGTATTTT. It translates to CAGRLEGNTDTQYF. The chain has TRBV6-6 and TRBJ2-3; tentatively, D is TRBD1 or TRBD2 (5 bases each). CDR3 length: 14 residues. Trimming shortened V by 11 bases and J by 2 bases, and 17 bases separated the two germline ends. The V gene's germline CDR1 is MNHNY and CDR2 SVGAGI (reference sequence).

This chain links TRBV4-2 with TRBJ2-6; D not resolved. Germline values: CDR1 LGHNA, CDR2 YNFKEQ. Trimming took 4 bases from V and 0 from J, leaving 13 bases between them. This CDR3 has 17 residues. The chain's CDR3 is CASSPPTVSSGANVLTF. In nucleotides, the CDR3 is TGTGCCAGCAGCCCGCCCACGGTTTCCTCTGGGGCCAACGTCCTGACTTTC.

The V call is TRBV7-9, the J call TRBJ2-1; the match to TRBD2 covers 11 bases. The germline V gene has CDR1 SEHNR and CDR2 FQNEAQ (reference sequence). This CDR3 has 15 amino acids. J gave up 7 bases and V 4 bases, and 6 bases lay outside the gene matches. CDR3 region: CASSSPSGRINEQFF. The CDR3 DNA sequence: TGTGCCAGCAGCTCCCCTAGCGGGAGGATAAATGAGCAGTTCTTC.

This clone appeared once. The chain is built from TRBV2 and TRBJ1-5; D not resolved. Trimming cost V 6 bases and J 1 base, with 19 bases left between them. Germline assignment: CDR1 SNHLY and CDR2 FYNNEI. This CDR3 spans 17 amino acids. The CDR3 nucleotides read TGTGCCAGCAGGGACCGATTATGGTTGGGGAGCAATCAGCCCCAGCATTTT. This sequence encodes CASRDRLWLGSNQPQHF.

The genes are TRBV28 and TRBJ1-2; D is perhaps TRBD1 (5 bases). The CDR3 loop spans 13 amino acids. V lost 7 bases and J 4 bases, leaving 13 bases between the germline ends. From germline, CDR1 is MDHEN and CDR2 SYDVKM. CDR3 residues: CASNWGGGYGYTF. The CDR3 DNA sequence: TGTGCCAGCAATTGGGGGGGAGGCTATGGCTACACCTTC.

The CDR3 nucleotides are TGTGCCAGTAGGCGGGGTCTCACCTCCTACGAGCAGTACTTC. Residues: CASRRGLTSYEQYF. V is TRBV19 and J is TRBJ2-7, with a weak D call TRBD2 (6 bases). Germline V gene data show CDR1 as LNHDA and CDR2 as SQIVND (reference sequence). The V end was cut by 6 bases, the J end by 0 bases, with 12 bases between. CDR3 length: 14 amino acids.

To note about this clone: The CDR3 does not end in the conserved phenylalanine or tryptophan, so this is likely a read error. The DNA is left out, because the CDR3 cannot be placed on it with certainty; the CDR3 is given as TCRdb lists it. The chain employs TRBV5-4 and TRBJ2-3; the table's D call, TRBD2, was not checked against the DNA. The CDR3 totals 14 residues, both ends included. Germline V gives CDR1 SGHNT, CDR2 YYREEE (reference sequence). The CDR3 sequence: CASSLEFGSGAAVR.

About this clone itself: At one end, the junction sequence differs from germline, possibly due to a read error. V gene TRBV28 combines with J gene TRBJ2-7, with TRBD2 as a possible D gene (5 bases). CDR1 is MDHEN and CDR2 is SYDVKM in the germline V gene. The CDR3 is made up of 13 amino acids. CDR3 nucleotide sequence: TGTGCCAGCAGCCCCCCGGGCGAGTCGGATACTAGGTTC. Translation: CASSPPGESDTRF.

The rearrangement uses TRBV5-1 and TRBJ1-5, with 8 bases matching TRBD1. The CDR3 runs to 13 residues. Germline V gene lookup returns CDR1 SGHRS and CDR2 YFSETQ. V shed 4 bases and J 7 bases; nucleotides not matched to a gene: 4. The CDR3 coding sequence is TGCGCCAGCAGCCCTGACAGGGGACAGCCCCAGCATTTT. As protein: CASSPDRGQPQHF.

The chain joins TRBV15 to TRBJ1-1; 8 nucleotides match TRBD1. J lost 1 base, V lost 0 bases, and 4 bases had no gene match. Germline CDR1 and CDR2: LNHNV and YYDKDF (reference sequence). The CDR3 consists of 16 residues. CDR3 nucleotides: TGTGCCACCAGCAGAGACTACAGGGGGACGAACACTGAAGCTTTCTTT. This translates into CATSRDYRGTNTEAFF.

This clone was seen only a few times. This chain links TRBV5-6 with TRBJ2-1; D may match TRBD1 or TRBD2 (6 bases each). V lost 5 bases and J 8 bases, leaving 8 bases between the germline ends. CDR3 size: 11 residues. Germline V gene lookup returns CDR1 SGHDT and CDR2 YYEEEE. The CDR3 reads CASRRGDEQFF. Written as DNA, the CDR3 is TGTGCCAGCAGGAGGGGGGATGAGCAGTTCTTC.